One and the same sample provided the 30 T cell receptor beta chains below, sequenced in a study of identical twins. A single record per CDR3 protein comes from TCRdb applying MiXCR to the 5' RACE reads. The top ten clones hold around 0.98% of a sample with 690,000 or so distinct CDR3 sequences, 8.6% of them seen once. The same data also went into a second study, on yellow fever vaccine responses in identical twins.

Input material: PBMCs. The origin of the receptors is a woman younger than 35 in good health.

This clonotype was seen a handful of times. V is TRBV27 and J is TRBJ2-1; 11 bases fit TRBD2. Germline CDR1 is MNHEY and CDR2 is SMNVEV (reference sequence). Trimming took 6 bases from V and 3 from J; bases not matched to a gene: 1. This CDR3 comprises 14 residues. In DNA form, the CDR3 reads TGTGCCAGCAGGGGACTAGCGGACTACAATGAGCAGTTCTTC. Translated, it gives CASRGLADYNEQFF.

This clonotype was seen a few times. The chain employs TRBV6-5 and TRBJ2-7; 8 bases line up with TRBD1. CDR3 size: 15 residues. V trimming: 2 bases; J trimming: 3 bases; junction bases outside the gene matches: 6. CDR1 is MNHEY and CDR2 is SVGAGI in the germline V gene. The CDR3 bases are TGTGCCAGCAGTTACGGCGACAGGGGTGTCTACGAGCAGTACTTC. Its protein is CASSYGDRGVYEQYF.

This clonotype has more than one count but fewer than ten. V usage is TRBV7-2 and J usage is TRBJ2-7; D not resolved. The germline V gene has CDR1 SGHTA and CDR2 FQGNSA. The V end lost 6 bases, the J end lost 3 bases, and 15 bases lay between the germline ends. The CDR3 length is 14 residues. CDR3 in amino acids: CASSLDLRVYEQYF. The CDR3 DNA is TGTGCCAGCAGTTTGGACCTCAGAGTCTACGAGCAGTACTTC.

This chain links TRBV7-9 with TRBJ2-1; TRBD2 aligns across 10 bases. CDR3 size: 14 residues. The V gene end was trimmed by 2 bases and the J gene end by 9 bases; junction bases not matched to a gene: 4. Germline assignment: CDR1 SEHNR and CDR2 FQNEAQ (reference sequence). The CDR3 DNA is TGTGCCAGCAGCTTAATAGCGGGAGGTGTTGAGCAGTTCTTC. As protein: CASSLIAGGVEQFF.

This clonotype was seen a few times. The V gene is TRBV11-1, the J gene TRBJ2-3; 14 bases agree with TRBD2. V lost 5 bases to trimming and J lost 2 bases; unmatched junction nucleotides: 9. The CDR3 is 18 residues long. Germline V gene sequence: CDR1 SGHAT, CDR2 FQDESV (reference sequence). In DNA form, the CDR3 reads TGTGCCAGCAGCCCATGGACTAGCGGGAGGTGGAACACAGATACGCAGTATTTT. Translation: CASSPWTSGRWNTDTQYF.

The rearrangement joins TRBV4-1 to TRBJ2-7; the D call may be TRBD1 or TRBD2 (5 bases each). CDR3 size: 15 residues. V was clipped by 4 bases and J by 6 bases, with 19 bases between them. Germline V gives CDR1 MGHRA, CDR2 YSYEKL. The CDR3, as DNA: TGCGCCAGCAGCCCTATTTCGGGGACCGTGGGCGAGCAGTACTTC. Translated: CASSPISGTVGEQYF.

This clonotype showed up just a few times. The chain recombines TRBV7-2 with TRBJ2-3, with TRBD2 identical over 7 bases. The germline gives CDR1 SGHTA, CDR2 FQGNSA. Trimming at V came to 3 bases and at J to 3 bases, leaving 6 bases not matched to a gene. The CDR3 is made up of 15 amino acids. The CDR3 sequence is CASSFLGGETDTQYF. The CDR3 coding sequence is TGTGCCAGCAGCTTTCTGGGGGGGGAGACAGATACGCAGTATTTT.

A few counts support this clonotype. The CDR3 DNA is TGTGCCAGCAGTTCCCTCGGACAGTTCACTGAAGCTTTCTTT. Translation: CASSSLGQFTEAFF. This chain links TRBV12-3 or TRBV12-4 with TRBJ1-1, with D perhaps matching TRBD1 (6 bases). The CDR3 loop spans 14 amino acids. V was cut by 4 bases and J by 4 bases, with 13 bases left in between.

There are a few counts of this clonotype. The CDR3 coding sequence is TGCAGCGTTGGCGGGGGGCTTGGCGAGCAGTACTTC. It codes for CSVGGGLGEQYF. This chain joins TRBV29-1 and TRBJ2-7, with 8 nucleotides matching TRBD2. V lost 4 bases and J lost 6; bases outside the gene matches: 5. This CDR3 is 12 amino acids long. Per germline, CDR1 SQVTM and CDR2 ANQGSEA.

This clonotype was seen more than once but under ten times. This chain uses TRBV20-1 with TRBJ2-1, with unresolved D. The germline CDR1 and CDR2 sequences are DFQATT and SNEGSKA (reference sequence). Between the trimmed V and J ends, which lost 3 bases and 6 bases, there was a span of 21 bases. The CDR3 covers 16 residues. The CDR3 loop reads CSASNLGRSPFNEQFF. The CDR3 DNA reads TGCAGTGCTAGTAATTTAGGCCGATCTCCGTTCAATGAGCAGTTCTTC.

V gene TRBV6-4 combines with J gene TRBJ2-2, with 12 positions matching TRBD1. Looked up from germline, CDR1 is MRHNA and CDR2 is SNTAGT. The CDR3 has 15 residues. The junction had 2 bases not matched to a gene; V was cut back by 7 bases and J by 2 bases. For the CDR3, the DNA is TGTGCCAGCAAGGGACAGGGGGCAAACACCGGGGAGCTGTTTTTT. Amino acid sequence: CASKGQGANTGELFF.

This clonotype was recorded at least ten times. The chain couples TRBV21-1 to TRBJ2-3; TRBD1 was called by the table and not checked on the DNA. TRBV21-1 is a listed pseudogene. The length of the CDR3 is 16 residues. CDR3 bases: TGTGCCAGCAGCAAAGGGGCGGGGGGCGCCACAGATACGCAGTATTTT. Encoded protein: CASSKGAGGATDTQYF.

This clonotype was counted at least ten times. CDR3 in amino acids: CATSRDSGGADTQYF. The CDR3 region has the DNA TGTGCCACCAGCAGAGATTCAGGGGGCGCAGATACGCAGTATTTT. This rearrangement joins TRBV15 to TRBJ2-3; 8 bases align to TRBD1. Trimming removed 0 bases from V and 4 bases from J; junction bases left unmatched: 3. CDR3 length: 15 amino acids. Germline V lookup: CDR1 LNHNV, CDR2 YYDKDF (reference sequence).

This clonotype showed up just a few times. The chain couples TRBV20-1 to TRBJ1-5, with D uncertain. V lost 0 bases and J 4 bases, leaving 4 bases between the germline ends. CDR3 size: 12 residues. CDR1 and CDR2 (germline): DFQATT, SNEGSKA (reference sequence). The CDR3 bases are TGCAGTGCTAGAGAAATTAATCAGCCCCAGCATTTT. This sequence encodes CSAREINQPQHF.

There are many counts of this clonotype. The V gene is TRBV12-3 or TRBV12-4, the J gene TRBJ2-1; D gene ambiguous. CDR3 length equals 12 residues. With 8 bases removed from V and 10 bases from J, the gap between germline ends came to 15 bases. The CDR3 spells CASGWTGLEQFF. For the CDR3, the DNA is TGTGCCAGCGGTTGGACGGGCCTGGAGCAGTTCTTC.

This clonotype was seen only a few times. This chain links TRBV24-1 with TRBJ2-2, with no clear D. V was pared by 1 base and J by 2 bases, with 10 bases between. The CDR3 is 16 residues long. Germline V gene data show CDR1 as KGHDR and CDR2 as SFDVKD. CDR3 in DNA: TGTGCCACCAGTGATTTCGGTCAGAGAAACACCGGGGAGCTGTTTTTT. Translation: CATSDFGQRNTGELFF.

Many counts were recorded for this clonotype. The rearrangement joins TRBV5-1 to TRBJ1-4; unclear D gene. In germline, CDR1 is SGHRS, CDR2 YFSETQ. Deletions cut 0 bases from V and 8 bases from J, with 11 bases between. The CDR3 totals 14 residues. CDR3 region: CASSLGAPGEKLFF. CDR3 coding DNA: TGCGCCAGCAGCTTGGGCGCGCCTGGAGAAAAACTGTTTTTT.

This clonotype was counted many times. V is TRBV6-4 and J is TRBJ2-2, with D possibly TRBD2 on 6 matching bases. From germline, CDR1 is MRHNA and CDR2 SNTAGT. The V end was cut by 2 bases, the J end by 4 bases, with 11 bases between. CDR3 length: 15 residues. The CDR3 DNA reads TGTGCCAGCAGTGACGGAGGGGAGGCCACCGGGGAGCTGTTTTTT. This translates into CASSDGGEATGELFF.

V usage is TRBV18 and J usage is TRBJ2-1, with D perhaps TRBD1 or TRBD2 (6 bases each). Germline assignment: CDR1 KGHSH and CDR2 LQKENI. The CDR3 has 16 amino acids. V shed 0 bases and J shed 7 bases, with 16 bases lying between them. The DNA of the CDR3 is TGTGCCAGCTCACCACCGCGGGCCGGGGGCATGAATGAGCAGTTCTTC. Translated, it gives CASSPPRAGGMNEQFF.

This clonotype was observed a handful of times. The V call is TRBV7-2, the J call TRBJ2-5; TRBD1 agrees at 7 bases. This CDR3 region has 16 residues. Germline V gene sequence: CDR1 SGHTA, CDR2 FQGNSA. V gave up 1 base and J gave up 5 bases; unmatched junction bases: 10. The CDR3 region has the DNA TGTGCCAGCAGCTTAGTGATGCTGACAGGGAGCGAGACCCAGTACTTC. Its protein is CASSLVMLTGSETQYF.

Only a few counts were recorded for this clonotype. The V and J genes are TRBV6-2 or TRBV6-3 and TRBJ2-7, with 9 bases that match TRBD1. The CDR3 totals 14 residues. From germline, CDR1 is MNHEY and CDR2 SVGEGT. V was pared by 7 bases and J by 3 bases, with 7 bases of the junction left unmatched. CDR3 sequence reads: CASTIRDRVYEQYF. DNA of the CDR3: TGTGCCAGCACCATCCGGGACAGGGTCTACGAGCAGTACTTC.

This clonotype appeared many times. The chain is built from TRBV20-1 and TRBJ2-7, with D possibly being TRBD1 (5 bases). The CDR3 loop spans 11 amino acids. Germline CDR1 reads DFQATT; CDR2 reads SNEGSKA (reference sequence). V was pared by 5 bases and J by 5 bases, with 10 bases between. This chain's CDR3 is CSAGQGHEQYF. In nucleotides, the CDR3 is TGCAGTGCTGGTCAGGGCCACGAGCAGTACTTC.

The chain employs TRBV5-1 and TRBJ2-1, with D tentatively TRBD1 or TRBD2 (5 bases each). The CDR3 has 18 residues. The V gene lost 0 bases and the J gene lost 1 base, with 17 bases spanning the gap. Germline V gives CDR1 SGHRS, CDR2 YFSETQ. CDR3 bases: TGCGCCAGCAGCTTGGGGACAATGGCGGGTTTATCCTACAATGAGCAGTTCTTC. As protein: CASSLGTMAGLSYNEQFF. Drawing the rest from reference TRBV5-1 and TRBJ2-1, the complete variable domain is KAGVTQTPRYLIKTRGQQVTLSCSPISGHRSVSWYQQTPGQGLQFLFEYFSETQRNKGNFPGRFSGRQFSNSRSEMNVSTLELGDSALYLCASSLGTMAGLSYNEQFFGPGTRLTVL.

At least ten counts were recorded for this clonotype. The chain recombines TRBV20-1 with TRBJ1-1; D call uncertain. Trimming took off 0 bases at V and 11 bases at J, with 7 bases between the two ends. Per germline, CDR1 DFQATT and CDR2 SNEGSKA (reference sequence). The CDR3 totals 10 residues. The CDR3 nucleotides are TGCAGTGCTAGAGATCTTGGGGCTTTCTTT. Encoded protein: CSARDLGAFF.

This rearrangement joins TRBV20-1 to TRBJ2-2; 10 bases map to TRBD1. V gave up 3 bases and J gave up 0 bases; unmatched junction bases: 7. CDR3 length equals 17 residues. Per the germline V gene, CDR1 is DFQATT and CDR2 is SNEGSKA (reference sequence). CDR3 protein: CSASAGTGAPNTGELFF. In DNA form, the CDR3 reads TGCAGTGCTAGCGCTGGGACAGGGGCCCCGAACACCGGGGAGCTGTTTTTT.

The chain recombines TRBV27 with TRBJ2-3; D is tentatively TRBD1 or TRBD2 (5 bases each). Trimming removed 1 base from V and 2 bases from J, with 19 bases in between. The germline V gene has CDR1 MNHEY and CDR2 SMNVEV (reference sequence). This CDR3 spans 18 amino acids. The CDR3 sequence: CASSLLRGTGDLTDTQYF. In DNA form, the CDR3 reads TGTGCCAGCAGTTTATTAAGGGGCACCGGGGACCTCACAGATACGCAGTATTTT.

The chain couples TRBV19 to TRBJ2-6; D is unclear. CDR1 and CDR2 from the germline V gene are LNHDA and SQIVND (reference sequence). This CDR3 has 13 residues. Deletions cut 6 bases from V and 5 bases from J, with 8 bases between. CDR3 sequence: CASSPPWANVLTF. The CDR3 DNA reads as TGTGCCAGTAGCCCTCCCTGGGCCAACGTCCTGACTTTC.

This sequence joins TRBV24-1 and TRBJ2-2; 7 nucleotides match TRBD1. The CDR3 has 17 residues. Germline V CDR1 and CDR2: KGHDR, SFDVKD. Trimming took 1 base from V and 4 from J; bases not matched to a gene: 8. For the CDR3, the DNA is TGTGCCACCAGTGATTTCCCCGACAGGGTCACCACCGGGGAGCTGTTTTTT. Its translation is CATSDFPDRVTTGELFF.

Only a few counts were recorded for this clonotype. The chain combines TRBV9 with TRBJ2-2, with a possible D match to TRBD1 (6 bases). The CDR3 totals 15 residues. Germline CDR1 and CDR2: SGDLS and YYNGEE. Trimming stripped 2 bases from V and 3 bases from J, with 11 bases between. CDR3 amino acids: CASSVRGWDTGELFF. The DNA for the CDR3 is TGTGCCAGCAGCGTCAGGGGCTGGGACACCGGGGAGCTGTTTTTT.

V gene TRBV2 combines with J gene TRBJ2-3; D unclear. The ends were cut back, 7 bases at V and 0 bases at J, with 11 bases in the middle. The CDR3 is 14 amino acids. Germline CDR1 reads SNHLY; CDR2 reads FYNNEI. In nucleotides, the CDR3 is TGTGCCAGCATTTCTAAGTCTAGCACAGATACGCAGTATTTT. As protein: CASISKSSTDTQYF.